The entry below gives a single T cell receptor (beta chain) sequence along with its context. Its antigen remains unidentified. Treatment defined: oral pan-JAK inhibitor, 5-10 mg twice daily. The sample comes from a study of CD8+ T cells in alopecia areata. Study results and limitations: In lesional scalp, particularly from alopecia totalis/universalis, clonality was higher than in normal scalp.

The CDR3 extends over 11 amino acids. Germline V lookup: CDR1 GTSNPN, CDR2 SVGIG (reference sequence). The ends were cut back, 5 bases at V and 4 bases at J, with 6 bases in the middle. Isolated RNA was reverse transcribed into cDNA used as the sequencing template. Repertoires were generated with immunoSEQ multiplex PCR, while TCRdb's copy carries only in-frame clones and drops some. This sample has 150,000 to 200,000 clones, with about two thirds found just once. The sample in question was CD4+ T cells sorted from blood, obtained at week 4, from a patient treated with tofacitinib. This TCR was sampled from a human donor with alopecia areata. V is TRBV30 and J is TRBJ2-1; TRBD1 might be the D (5 bases). CDR3 sequence (DNA): TGTGCCTGGCACAGGTACAATGAGCAGTTCTTC. It specifies CAWHRYNEQFF.